What follows are 16 T cell receptor beta chains derived from one specimen sequenced in a study of spatial heterogeneity in lung cancer. One entry per CDR3 protein, called by TCRdb with MiXCR from the 5' RACE reads. The sample holds about 5,100 distinct CDR3 sequences, roughly 24% seen once. This sample's time point: sample taken at primary tumor resection. From tumor, nontumor lung or frozen PBMC, whole RNA was taken unsorted for sequencing. The specimen was PBMCs, collected at surgery. Receptors originate from a male donor with early-stage non-small cell lung cancer.

By sample fraction, this clonotype is medium-sized. This chain links TRBV5-1 with TRBJ1-2; weak D call: TRBD1 (6 bases). V was trimmed by 0 bases and J by 7 bases, leaving 16 bases between them. The CDR3 sequence is 15 residues long. The germline gives CDR1 SGHRS, CDR2 YFSETQ. CDR3 protein: CASSLATGQGLGYTF. The CDR3, as DNA: TGCGCCAGCAGCTTGGCCACAGGGCAAGGGCTTGGCTACACCTTC. The full variable domain, its missing parts supplied by reference TRBV5-1 and TRBJ1-2, is KAGVTQTPRYLIKTRGQQVTLSCSPISGHRSVSWYQQTPGQGLQFLFEYFSETQRNKGNFPGRFSGRQFSNSRSEMNVSTLELGDSALYLCASSLATGQGLGYTFGSGTRLTVV.

This chain links TRBV2 with TRBJ1-1; D is unresolved. Between the trimmed V and J ends, which lost 1 base and 6 bases, there was a span of 9 bases. Germline lookup yields CDR1 SNHLY and CDR2 FYNNEI. This CDR3 is 13 amino acids long. As DNA, the CDR3 is TGTGCCAGCAGTGAAGGTTGGAGTGCTGAAGCTTTCTTT. This translates into CASSEGWSAEAFF.

By proportion, this clonotype is medium-sized (0.01 to 0.1%). This sequence joins TRBV7-9 and TRBJ1-2; TRBD1 matches at 7 bases. The V and J ends lost 2 bases and 5 bases, in that order; junction bases with no gene match: 5. Germline CDR1 reads SEHNR; CDR2 reads FQNEAQ (reference sequence). The CDR3 has 14 amino acids. CDR3 nucleotides: TGTGCCAGCAGCTTAAGGGACAGAATGTATGGCTACACCTTC. It specifies CASSLRDRMYGYTF.

V usage is TRBV28 and J usage is TRBJ2-7; D is ambiguous. This CDR3 is built from 12 residues. Looked up from germline, CDR1 is MDHEN and CDR2 is SYDVKM. Deletions cut 4 bases from V and 0 bases from J, with 4 bases between. CDR3 residues: CASSSNSYEQYF. The CDR3, as DNA: TGTGCCAGCAGTTCCAACTCCTACGAGCAGTACTTC.

There are many counts of this clonotype. The CDR3 DNA follows: TGTGCCAGCAGCCAAGAAGCCCCCAGGGGACTGTACGAGCAGTACTTC. As protein: CASSQEAPRGLYEQYF. The chain couples TRBV3-1 to TRBJ2-7; either TRBD1 or TRBD2 may supply D (6 bases each). The CDR3 extends over 16 amino acids. Per germline, CDR1 LGHDT and CDR2 YNNKEL (reference sequence). V was trimmed by 0 bases and J by 4 bases, leaving 16 bases between them.

This clonotype showed up just a few times. The chain employs TRBV5-1 and TRBJ1-5; no firm D call. CDR3 length: 14 residues. The germline V gene has CDR1 SGHRS and CDR2 YFSETQ. Trimming removed 0 bases at V and 7 bases at J, with 11 bases between. The CDR3 nucleotides are TGCGCCAGCAGCTTGGCGGAGGGCGGGCAGCCCCAGCATTTT. Protein: CASSLAEGGQPQHF.

As for this clonotype: A read error may explain this, as a much larger clone is one base away. The chain links TRBV29-1 to TRBJ2-1, with 8 nucleotides matching TRBD1. Trimming removed 7 bases from V and 6 bases from J; junction bases left unmatched: 11. The CDR3 sequence is 14 residues long. Per the germline V gene, CDR1 is SQVTM and CDR2 is ANQGSEA. The CDR3 DNA reads TGCAGCGCTATGACAGGGGCGACCAGCAATGAGCAGTTCTTC. Translation: CSAMTGATSNEQFF.

By sample fraction, this clonotype is medium-sized. The chain employs TRBV4-1 and TRBJ2-7; 10 bases are shared with TRBD1. Germline lookup yields CDR1 MGHRA and CDR2 YSYEKL. V shed 5 bases, J shed 3 bases, and the junction held 7 bases outside the gene matches. The CDR3 contains 15 residues. The CDR3 spells CASSAGTGVNYEQYF. As DNA, the CDR3 is TGCGCCAGCAGCGCCGGGACAGGGGTCAACTACGAGCAGTACTTC.

V and J are TRBV12-3 or TRBV12-4 and TRBJ2-1; D gene uncertain. The CDR3 totals 12 residues. Trimming pared 11 bases from V and 0 bases from J, leaving 8 bases between. In DNA form, the CDR3 reads TGTGCCTCAACAGCCTCCTACAATGAGCAGTTCTTC. The encoded protein is CASTASYNEQFF.

The chain couples TRBV5-1 to TRBJ1-1; D is perhaps TRBD1 (6 bases). The CDR3 extends over 15 amino acids. The V gene lost 4 bases and the J gene lost 2 bases, with 15 bases spanning the gap. Per germline, CDR1 SGHRS and CDR2 YFSETQ. For the CDR3, the DNA is TGCGCCAGCAGCCTTCCGGACAGTGAAAACACTGAAGCTTTCTTT. It yields the protein CASSLPDSENTEAFF.

The rearrangement links TRBV2 to TRBJ2-1; a weak D match, TRBD1 (5 bases). Germline V gene data show CDR1 as SNHLY and CDR2 as FYNNEI. Trimming pared 10 bases from V and 5 bases from J, leaving 18 bases between. This CDR3 contains 14 residues. Here the CDR3 reads CATAADRINNEQFF. CDR3 bases: TGTGCCACCGCCGCTGACAGAATTAACAATGAGCAGTTCTTC.

This clonotype rates as medium-sized. The rearrangement uses TRBV6-1 and TRBJ2-3; 8 bases align to TRBD1. V lost 4 bases and J lost 1; bases outside the gene matches: 4. This CDR3 has 15 amino acids. From germline, CDR1 is MNHNS and CDR2 SASEGT. The CDR3 sequence: CASSGDRLRTDTQYF. In DNA form, the CDR3 reads TGTGCCAGCAGTGGGGACAGGCTCCGCACAGATACGCAGTATTTT.

This clonotype is medium-sized within its sample. This chain connects TRBV15 to TRBJ2-7; perhaps TRBD1 as D (6 bases). From germline, CDR1 is LNHNV and CDR2 YYDKDF (reference sequence). CDR3 length: 14 amino acids. Deletions cut 1 base from V and 6 bases from J, with 13 bases between. The CDR3 spells CATSRALQGFEQYF. For the CDR3, the DNA is TGTGCCACCAGCAGAGCTCTACAGGGATTCGAGCAGTACTTC.

This clonotype is labeled medium-sized. The rearrangement joins TRBV5-1 to TRBJ2-5; 7 bases align to TRBD2. The V gene's germline CDR1 is SGHRS and CDR2 YFSETQ. This CDR3 has 14 amino acids. The V gene end was trimmed by 4 bases and the J gene end by 5 bases; junction bases not matched to a gene: 8. In DNA form, the CDR3 reads TGCGCCAGCAGCCCGGGACTATACCGGGAGACCCAGTACTTC. Encoded protein: CASSPGLYRETQYF.

By proportion, this clonotype is medium-sized. V usage is TRBV12-2 and J usage is TRBJ2-7; the listed D gene, TRBD1, was not tested against the DNA. TRBV12-2 is flagged as a pseudogene. The CDR3 is made up of 16 amino acids. CDR3 sequence: CASRLTWTGVAYEQYF. CDR3 coding DNA: TGTGCAAGTCGCTTAACGTGGACAGGGGTTGCCTACGAGCAGTACTTC.

J is TRBJ2-1 and V is TRBV27; 7 positions match TRBD2. The trim removed 2 bases at V and 13 bases at J, leaving 14 bases unmatched. The CDR3 is 15 residues long. Germline V gene data show CDR1 as MNHEY and CDR2 as SMNVEV (reference sequence). Written as DNA, the CDR3 is TGTGCCAGCAGTTTAAGGGACTACCTGAGCGGACCCCAGTTCTTC. It yields the protein CASSLRDYLSGPQFF.